The text below deals with one TCR beta chain. Its specificity is unknown. Libraries were prepared by immunoSEQ multiplex PCR; TCRdb keeps only in-frame clonotypes and omits some of them. The sample has approximately 50,000 clones, more than 75% seen once; the top ten hold roughly 3.3%. CDR3 size: 13 residues. The germline V gene has CDR1 SGHRS and CDR2 YFSETQ. With 4 bases removed from V and 7 bases from J, the gap between germline ends came to 12 bases. Repertoires were sampled repeatedly during chemoradiotherapy. These data are taken from a study of chemoradiotherapy in HPV16-positive cancers. The study's findings and limits: Only two HPV16-positive patients supplied the functional HPV-specificity definition. Candidate HPV-specific clones and E7-related TCR motifs grew in tumor during treatment.

The sample in question was blood, obtained from a patient who underwent chemoradiotherapy. The V call is TRBV5-1, the J call TRBJ1-5; D perhaps matches TRBD1 (5 bases). The sequence was obtained from a human donor with HPV-associated anogenital cancer. DNA of the CDR3: TGCGCCAGCAGCCCCTTAGGGGAACAGCCCCAGCATTTT. Protein product: CASSPLGEQPQHF.